The 29 T cell receptor beta chains below come from one sample, sequenced in a study of memory CD4+ T cells and cytomegalovirus serostatus. Sequencing used immunoSEQ multiplex PCR; TCRdb keeps in-frame clones, though not all of them. The repertoire holds 50,000 to 60,000 clones, with 82% as singletons. The sort gate was single viable CD3+CD4+CD8-CD45RO+ cells for memory CD4+ T cells. The sequenced sample consisted of memory CD4+ T cells from blood. These receptor sequences come from an adult in good health and CMV-seronegative.

The chain links TRBV5-1 to TRBJ2-1; 11 positions match TRBD1. Germline V gene lookup returns CDR1 SGHRS and CDR2 YFSETQ. This CDR3 comprises 15 residues. V shed 4 bases, J shed 4 bases, and the junction held 4 bases outside the gene matches. The DNA for the CDR3 is TGCGCCAGCAGCCCCGGGACAGGGGGATACAATGAGCAGTTCTTC. Amino acid sequence: CASSPGTGGYNEQFF. The complete variable domain, with remaining parts taken from reference TRBV5-1 and TRBJ2-1, reads KAGVTQTPRYLIKTRGQQVTLSCSPISGHRSVSWYQQTPGQGLQFLFEYFSETQRNKGNFPGRFSGRQFSNSRSEMNVSTLELGDSALYLCASSPGTGGYNEQFFGPGTRLTVL.

V usage is TRBV27 and J usage is TRBJ1-6, with a weak D call TRBD1 (6 bases). V lost 5 bases and J 10 bases, leaving 12 bases between the germline ends. This CDR3 has 13 residues. From germline, CDR1 is MNHEY and CDR2 SMNVEV (reference sequence). The CDR3 DNA is TGTGCCAGCAGTATCAGGGGTTACTCACCCCTCCACTTT. Translation gives CASSIRGYSPLHF.

V gene TRBV7-2 combines with J gene TRBJ2-7; a possible D gene is TRBD2 (5 bases). The V end was cut by 1 base, the J end by 4 bases, with 14 bases between. This CDR3 is 15 amino acids long. Looked up from germline, CDR1 is SGHTA and CDR2 is FQGNSA. CDR3 in DNA: TGTGCCAGCAGCTTAGACAGCGGAAAAATATACGAGCAGTACTTC. Protein: CASSLDSGKIYEQYF. Full variable domain (remainder filled in from reference TRBV7-2 and TRBJ2-7): GAGVSQSPSNKVTEKGKDVELRCDPISGHTALYWYRQSLGQGLEFLIYFQGNSAPDKSGLPSDRFSAERTGGSVSTLTIQRTQQEDSAVYLCASSLDSGKIYEQYFGPGTRLTVT.

The rearrangement links TRBV6-6 to TRBJ1-4; D call uncertain. V was pared by 7 bases and J by 0 bases, with 12 bases between. The V gene's germline CDR1 is MNHNY and CDR2 SVGAGI (reference sequence). The CDR3 runs 15 residues. CDR3 coding DNA: TGTGCCAGCACCCACGGGGTTGCAACTAATGAAAAACTGTTTTTT. This codes for CASTHGVATNEKLFF.

This chain links TRBV2 with TRBJ1-5; D is ambiguous. V was pared by 8 bases and J by 2 bases, with 10 bases between. From germline, CDR1 is SNHLY and CDR2 FYNNEI. This CDR3 spans 13 amino acids. The CDR3 DNA reads as TGTGCCAGCCGGAGGGAGGGCAATCAGCCCCAGCATTTT. This sequence encodes CASRREGNQPQHF.

This chain connects TRBV25-1 to TRBJ1-6; no firm D call. In germline, CDR1 is MGHDK, CDR2 SYGVNS. This CDR3 region has 14 residues. The V and J ends lost 5 bases and 5 bases respectively, with 10 bases between them. The CDR3 is CASSYMSDNSPLHF. CDR3 in DNA: TGTGCCAGCAGTTACATGTCCGATAATTCACCCCTCCACTTT.

The chain combines TRBV9 with TRBJ1-1, with D perhaps matching TRBD1 (5 bases). This CDR3 has 14 amino acids. From germline, CDR1 is SGDLS and CDR2 YYNGEE. V was pared by 2 bases and J by 1 base, with 9 bases between. The CDR3 spells CASSVPTGNTEAFF. The CDR3 nucleotides read TGTGCCAGCAGCGTGCCCACAGGGAACACTGAAGCTTTCTTT.

The chain couples TRBV6-5 to TRBJ2-3; 7 bases are a match to TRBD1. Germline V CDR1 and CDR2: MNHEY, SVGAGI. The ends lost 2 bases at V and 6 bases at J; junction bases unmatched: 5. This CDR3 contains 14 residues. The chain's CDR3 is CASSYRQGADTQYF. CDR3 bases: TGTGCCAGCAGTTACCGACAGGGTGCGGATACGCAGTATTTT.

About this clone itself: No DNA is shown, since the ends of the CDR3 on it are uncertain; the CDR3 is the one TCRdb lists. The V and J genes are TRBV7-2 and TRBJ1-5; the D call in the table, TRBD1, was not verified against the DNA. The CDR3 is 15 amino acids in total, end residues counted. Germline CDR1 is SGHTA and CDR2 is FQGNSA. The CDR3 sequence is CASSFGPGSNQPQHF.

The V gene is TRBV7-9, the J gene TRBJ1-2, with D possibly TRBD1 on 5 matching bases. Germline V gene sequence: CDR1 SEHNR, CDR2 FQNEAQ (reference sequence). Trimming took 1 base from V and 2 from J, leaving 11 bases between them. This CDR3 has 15 residues. The CDR3 DNA follows: TGTGCCAGCAGCTTAGGAGTGGCAGGGAACTATGGCTACACCTTC. This codes for CASSLGVAGNYGYTF.

The V call is TRBV30, the J call TRBJ1-1; no clear D gene. CDR3 size: 14 residues. V was shortened by 8 bases and J by 5 bases, with 21 bases between the two germline ends. Germline CDR1 is GTSNPN and CDR2 is SVGIG (reference sequence). The CDR3 spells CALRDDRWATEAFF. The CDR3 DNA reads as TGTGCCCTCCGAGACGACCGCTGGGCAACTGAAGCTTTCTTT. The full variable domain, its missing parts supplied by reference TRBV30 and TRBJ1-1, is SQTIHQWPATLVQPVGSPLSLECTVEGTSNPNLYWYRQAAGRGLQLLFYSVGIGQISSEVPQNLSASRPQDRQFILSSKKLLLSDSGFYLCALRDDRWATEAFFGQGTRLTVV.

Worth noting for this clone: One end of the junction varies from germline; a read error may be responsible. The rearrangement uses TRBV5-6 and TRBJ2-7, with D possibly being TRBD1 (5 bases). CDR3 size: 14 residues. Germline CDR1 is SGHDT and CDR2 is YYEEEE. CDR3: CASSLRGPSNEQYF. CDR3 nucleotide sequence: TGTGCCAGCAGCTTGAGGGGCCCCTCCAACGAGCAGTACTTC.

The rearrangement links TRBV19 to TRBJ1-2; D is undetermined. V was trimmed by 2 bases and J by 7 bases, leaving 11 bases between them. This CDR3 comprises 13 residues. The V gene's germline CDR1 is LNHDA and CDR2 SQIVND (reference sequence). The CDR3 nucleotides read TGTGCCAGTAGTATAACCAGGATCAGTGGCTACACCTTC. It yields the protein CASSITRISGYTF.

The chain has TRBV5-1 and TRBJ2-3; D is undetermined. Deletions cut 2 bases from V and 4 bases from J, with 8 bases between. The CDR3 covers 13 residues. Looked up from germline, CDR1 is SGHRS and CDR2 is YFSETQ. The CDR3 sequence: CASSFRWADTQYF. For the CDR3, the DNA is TGCGCCAGCAGCTTTCGTTGGGCAGATACGCAGTATTTT.

The chain employs TRBV14 and TRBJ2-7; TRBD2 is a possible D gene (6 bases). Trimming stripped 0 bases from V and 3 bases from J, with 18 bases between. Germline CDR1 SGHDN, CDR2 FVKESK. This CDR3 region has 17 residues. In DNA form, the CDR3 reads TGTGCCAGCAGCCAAGAAAAGGGTCGCAGGGAGGACTACGAGCAGTACTTC. Its translation: CASSQEKGRREDYEQYF.

This clone was picked up a small number of times. The chain employs TRBV18 and TRBJ2-1, with 10 positions matching TRBD2. The CDR3 is 16 residues long. Germline loops: CDR1 KGHSH, CDR2 LQKENI. Trimming took 1 base from V and 4 from J; bases not matched to a gene: 4. For the CDR3, the DNA is TGTGCCAGCTCACCACAGCTAGCGGGGGAGTACAATGAGCAGTTCTTC. This encodes CASSPQLAGEYNEQFF. Full variable domain (missing parts from reference TRBV18 and TRBJ2-1): NAGVMQNPRHLVRRRGQEARLRCSPMKGHSHVYWYRQLPEEGLKFMVYLQKENIIDESGMPKERFSAEFPKEGPSILRIQQVVRGDSAAYFCASSPQLAGEYNEQFFGPGTRLTVL.

The V call is TRBV2, the J call TRBJ1-5, with 9 bases that match TRBD1. The CDR3 extends over 16 amino acids. Germline V gene lookup returns CDR1 SNHLY and CDR2 FYNNEI. With V trimmed by 7 bases and J by 5 bases, 12 bases remained unmatched. CDR3 protein: CASTGGTGHRDQPQHF. In DNA form, the CDR3 reads TGTGCCAGCACGGGGGGGACAGGGCATAGGGATCAGCCCCAGCATTTT.

The V and J genes are TRBV7-9 and TRBJ2-5; 9 bases match TRBD1. The CDR3 runs to 15 residues. The germline V gene has CDR1 SEHNR and CDR2 FQNEAQ (reference sequence). The J segment lost 3 bases and the V segment lost 5 bases, leaving 7 bases of the junction unmatched. The CDR3 is CASSDDRGNKETQYF. Written as DNA, the CDR3 is TGTGCCAGCAGCGACGACAGGGGGAACAAAGAGACCCAGTACTTC.

This chain joins TRBV6-1 and TRBJ1-5; D ambiguous. Trimming took 3 bases from V and 0 from J, leaving 12 bases between them. This CDR3 has 16 amino acids. Germline V gene lookup returns CDR1 MNHNS and CDR2 SASEGT. The CDR3 region is CASSDIRLLSNQPQHF. CDR3 bases: TGTGCCAGCAGTGACATCAGGCTTCTTAGCAATCAGCCCCAGCATTTT.

The chain links TRBV5-4 to TRBJ2-1; TRBD1 agrees at 10 bases. Germline V lookup: CDR1 SGHNT, CDR2 YYREEE (reference sequence). Losses at the gene ends were 3 bases for V and 7 bases for J; bases not matched to a gene: 16. This CDR3 spans 18 amino acids. Written as DNA, the CDR3 is TGTGCCAGCAGCTCGGGGACAGGGGCCGCGGGGGCCGTAAATGAGCAGTTCTTC. Translated, it gives CASSSGTGAAGAVNEQFF.

V and J are TRBV19 and TRBJ1-1; TRBD1 is a possible D gene (6 bases). The V gene lost 3 bases and the J gene lost 1 base, with 15 bases spanning the gap. This CDR3 is 16 amino acids long. Germline CDR1 is LNHDA and CDR2 is SQIVND (reference sequence). CDR3 sequence reads: CASSINSGTPNTEAFF. CDR3 sequence (DNA): TGTGCCAGTAGTATCAACTCCGGGACACCGAACACTGAAGCTTTCTTT.

This chain links TRBV6-6 with TRBJ2-5, with 13 bases identical to TRBD2. There are 13 residues in the CDR3. Per germline, CDR1 MNHNY and CDR2 SVGAGI (reference sequence). Losses at the gene ends were 7 bases for V and 6 bases for J; bases not matched to a gene: 2. The chain's CDR3 is CASKLAGGQTQYF. For the CDR3, the DNA is TGTGCCAGCAAACTAGCGGGGGGGCAGACCCAGTACTTC.

The sample holds one count of this clone. The chain links TRBV5-4 to TRBJ2-3; D is possibly TRBD1 (6 bases). Germline lookup yields CDR1 SGHNT and CDR2 YYREEE (reference sequence). The CDR3 length is 13 residues. Trimming took 7 bases from V and 1 from J, leaving 10 bases between them. CDR3 nucleotide sequence: TGTGCCAGCGGCAGACAGGGCACAGATACGCAGTATTTT. Translation: CASGRQGTDTQYF.

This chain links TRBV6-6 with TRBJ2-7; 12 positions agree with TRBD1. Germline CDR1 and CDR2: MNHNY and SVGAGI (reference sequence). The V and J ends lost 0 bases and 5 bases, in that order; junction bases with no gene match: 5. The CDR3 totals 16 residues. CDR3 sequence (DNA): TGTGCCAGCAGTTACTCGAGTGGGACAGGGGGCAACGAGCAGTACTTC. It is translated as CASSYSSGTGGNEQYF.

This chain uses TRBV19 with TRBJ1-5; D is possibly TRBD1 (5 bases). The V end was cut by 6 bases, the J end by 4 bases, with 19 bases between. The germline V gene has CDR1 LNHDA and CDR2 SQIVND (reference sequence). The CDR3 totals 16 residues. The CDR3 loop is CASSIQRAGRNQPQHF. In DNA, the CDR3 is TGTGCCAGTAGCATCCAAAGGGCAGGGCGAAATCAGCCCCAGCATTTT. Full variable domain (remainder filled in from reference TRBV19 and TRBJ1-5): DGGITQSPKYLFRKEGQNVTLSCEQNLNHDAMYWYRQDPGQGLRLIYYSQIVNDFQKGDIAEGYSVSREKKESFPLTVTSAQKNPTAFYLCASSIQRAGRNQPQHFGDGTRLSIL.

This rearrangement joins TRBV19 to TRBJ1-3, with TRBD1 as a possible D gene (5 bases). The CDR3 is 14 residues long. The germline CDR1 and CDR2 sequences are LNHDA and SQIVND (reference sequence). Deletions cut 4 bases from V and 4 bases from J, with 11 bases between. The chain's CDR3 is CASSRRDAGNTIYF. The DNA for the CDR3 is TGTGCCAGTAGTAGAAGGGACGCCGGAAACACCATATATTTT.

This clone was detected a few times. The V gene is TRBV19, the J gene TRBJ1-6; TRBD1 matches at 10 bases. Unmatched junction bases numbered 10, after V lost 7 bases and J lost 7 bases. The CDR3 length is 16 residues. Germline-derived CDR1 and CDR2 are LNHDA and SQIVND (reference sequence). The CDR3 is CASTPGQGIRNSPLHF. For the CDR3, the DNA is TGTGCCAGTACTCCGGGACAGGGGATAAGAAATTCACCCCTCCACTTT. The whole variable domain, filled in from reference TRBV19 and TRBJ1-6, reads DGGITQSPKYLFRKEGQNVTLSCEQNLNHDAMYWYRQDPGQGLRLIYYSQIVNDFQKGDIAEGYSVSREKKESFPLTVTSAQKNPTAFYLCASTPGQGIRNSPLHFGNGTRLTVT.

This rearrangement joins TRBV15 to TRBJ1-5; TRBD1 matches 7 bases. Germline V gives CDR1 LNHNV, CDR2 YYDKDF (reference sequence). After removal of 1 base from V and 6 bases from J, the junction contained 9 bases not matched to a gene. This CDR3 region has 16 residues. The CDR3, as DNA: TGTGCCACCAGCAGAGGAATGGAGGCAGGGGGTCAGCCCCAGCATTTT. Protein sequence: CATSRGMEAGGQPQHF.

The chain uses TRBV7-9 and TRBJ2-7, with TRBD1 as a possible D gene (6 bases). The CDR3 totals 14 residues. Germline V gives CDR1 SEHNR, CDR2 FQNEAQ (reference sequence). Trimming cost V 2 bases and J 5 bases, with 13 bases left between them. The CDR3 DNA is TGTGCCAGCAGCTTACTTCAGGGGTTCAACGAGCAGTACTTC. Protein: CASSLLQGFNEQYF.